Listed here are 11 T cell receptor beta chains from one sample, sequenced in a study of OX40 agonist ivuxolimab in advanced cancers. TCRdb's table, derived via immunoSEQ multiplex PCR, lists solely in-frame clones and lacks some. The sample includes 52,000 or so clones, about 83% of them seen just once. Here the sequenced sample was CD4+ or CD8+ T cells sorted from blood, taken in a trial of the OX40 agonist ivuxolimab. The receptors shown here come from an adult with an advanced solid tumor such as melanoma, head and neck, liver or kidney cancer.

This chain connects TRBV9 to TRBJ2-3; no clear D. CDR1 is SGDLS and CDR2 is YYNGEE in the germline V gene. Trimming left V 0 bases short and J 2 bases short, with 7 bases between. There are 14 residues in the CDR3. The CDR3 coding sequence is TGTGCCAGCAGCGTAGCTCTAGACACAGATACGCAGTATTTT. This gives the protein CASSVALDTDTQYF.

This chain uses TRBV27 with TRBJ1-5; D gene ambiguous. The germline CDR1 and CDR2 sequences are MNHEY and SMNVEV (reference sequence). Deletions cut 5 bases from V and 3 bases from J, with 5 bases between. The CDR3 extends over 12 amino acids. DNA for the CDR3: TGTGCCAGCAGTCCCGTCAATCAGCCCCAGCATTTT. Translating it yields CASSPVNQPQHF.

This clone was seen once. The rearrangement links TRBV11-1 to TRBJ1-1, with 7 positions matching TRBD1. The V segment lost 5 bases and the J segment 5 bases; nucleotides outside the gene matches: 11. This CDR3 region has 15 residues. Germline CDR1 and CDR2: SGHAT and FQDESV (reference sequence). CDR3 protein: CASSVALYRGTEAFF. The CDR3 nucleotides are TGTGCCAGCAGCGTCGCCCTTTACAGGGGAACTGAAGCTTTCTTT. Variable domain in full (rest from reference TRBV11-1 and TRBJ1-1): EAEVAQSPRYKITEKSQAVAFWCDPISGHATLYWYRQILGQGPELLVQFQDESVVDDSQLPKDRFSAERLKGVDSTLKIQPAELGDSAMYLCASSVALYRGTEAFFGQGTRLTVV.

This rearrangement joins TRBV19 to TRBJ1-2; D is unresolved. This CDR3 has 14 amino acids. Per the germline V gene, CDR1 is LNHDA and CDR2 is SQIVND (reference sequence). Trimming took 5 bases from V and 4 from J, leaving 14 bases between them. The CDR3 region is CASSSPPETYGYTF. DNA for the CDR3: TGTGCCAGTAGTTCCCCCCCCGAGACCTATGGCTACACCTTC. The variable domain in full, with the rest retrieved from reference TRBV19 and TRBJ1-2, is DGGITQSPKYLFRKEGQNVTLSCEQNLNHDAMYWYRQDPGQGLRLIYYSQIVNDFQKGDIAEGYSVSREKKESFPLTVTSAQKNPTAFYLCASSSPPETYGYTFGSGTRLTVV.

The chain employs TRBV5-8 and TRBJ1-1; 9 nucleotides align to TRBD1. The CDR3 consists of 14 residues. Unmatched junction bases numbered 7, after V lost 6 bases and J lost 4 bases. CDR1 is SGHTS, CDR2 YDEGEE, per germline. In DNA form, the CDR3 reads TGTGCCAGCACCCGGGGACAGGGCGGCACTGAAGCTTTCTTT. This codes for CASTRGQGGTEAFF.

This chain links TRBV6-5 with TRBJ1-6; tentative D call: TRBD1 (5 bases). V was clipped by 2 bases and J by 9 bases, with 17 bases between them. CDR3 length: 16 amino acids. Germline CDR1 is MNHEY and CDR2 is SVGAGI. CDR3 amino acids: CASSYRGLDSGSPLHF. CDR3 nucleotide sequence: TGTGCCAGCAGTTACCGGGGACTGGACTCTGGTTCACCCCTCCACTTT.

The sample holds one count of this clone. V and J are TRBV5-4 and TRBJ2-7, with 8 bases identical to TRBD2. V was clipped by 2 bases and J by 0 bases; unmatched bases: 4. CDR3 length equals 15 residues. The germline V gene has CDR1 SGHNT and CDR2 YYREEE (reference sequence). CDR3 in DNA: TGTGCCAGCAGCTTCGGGAGGGCCCCCTCCTACGAGCAGTACTTC. Translated: CASSFGRAPSYEQYF.

The V gene is TRBV5-1, the J gene TRBJ2-1, with a weak D call TRBD1 (5 bases). V lost 4 bases to trimming and J lost 5 bases, with 13 bases between them. The V gene's germline CDR1 is SGHRS and CDR2 YFSETQ. This CDR3 contains 14 residues. DNA for the CDR3: TGCGCCAGCAGCCCCGGACAATATCACAATGAGCAGTTCTTC. Amino acid sequence: CASSPGQYHNEQFF.

This rearrangement joins TRBV4-1 to TRBJ2-4, with TRBD2 as a possible D gene (6 bases). CDR1 is MGHRA, CDR2 YSYEKL, per germline. The CDR3 consists of 15 residues. V was trimmed by 0 bases and J by 2 bases, leaving 8 bases between them. This CDR3 reads CASSQEGGTKNIQYF. Written as DNA, the CDR3 is TGCGCCAGCAGCCAAGAGGGGGGTACCAAAAACATTCAGTACTTC.

Written as DNA, the CDR3 is TGTGCCAGCAGCCCCCGGGGGGACACTGAAGCTTTCTTT. It translates to CASSPRGDTEAFF. J is TRBJ1-1 and V is TRBV7-9, with D possibly TRBD1 on 5 matching bases. The germline gives CDR1 SEHNR, CDR2 FQNEAQ (reference sequence). V lost 5 bases and J lost 3, with 10 bases in between. The CDR3 is 13 amino acids.

The J gene is TRBJ1-1, the V gene TRBV7-8; 7 bases map to TRBD1. J lost 11 bases, V lost 3 bases, and 9 bases had no gene match. Germline V gives CDR1 SGHVS, CDR2 FQNEAQ. The length of the CDR3 is 13 residues. CDR3 bases: TGTGCCAGCAGCTTCACGATTACAGGGGACGCTTTCTTT. Its translation is CASSFTITGDAFF.